The next 11 T cell receptor beta chains were all read from a single sample in a study of shared clonotypes between healthy human individuals. Cells designated naive CD8 were CD45RO-negative and were positively selected for CCR7, with terminally differentiated effector memory CD45RA+ cells excluded. Assay used: immunoSEQ multiplex PCR; TCRdb lists only in-frame clones, some missing. Of approximately 600,000 clones listed, 85% to 95% are singletons. Sequenced: naive CD8+ T cells sorted from blood. These receptors were taken from a woman aged 25 to 39 in good health.

The V call is TRBV2, the J call TRBJ1-5; 11 bases agree with TRBD1. CDR3 length: 15 amino acids. V lost 9 bases to trimming and J lost 3 bases; unmatched junction nucleotides: 7. The germline V gene has CDR1 SNHLY and CDR2 FYNNEI. CDR3 region: CASAGQGAINQPQHF. In nucleotides, the CDR3 is TGTGCCAGTGCCGGACAGGGGGCGATCAATCAGCCCCAGCATTTT.

Worth noting for this clone: At one boundary the junction diverges from the germline segment, which might be a read error. The gene calls are TRBV7-9 and TRBJ2-7, with 12 bases aligning to TRBD2. The CDR3 runs 15 residues. Germline V gene data show CDR1 as SEHNR and CDR2 as FQNEAQ (reference sequence). The CDR3 DNA reads TGTGCCAGCAGCCTAGCGGGAGGGCCTTCAAACGAGCAGTACTTC. Protein sequence: CASSLAGGPSNEQYF.

V and J are TRBV5-6 and TRBJ2-7; D tentatively reads TRBD1 or TRBD2 (6 bases each). CDR1 and CDR2 (germline): SGHDT, YYEEEE. Trimming removed 6 bases at V and 4 bases at J, with 23 bases between. The CDR3 sequence is 16 residues long. Here the CDR3 reads CASTPGGHRELYEQYF. CDR3 DNA: TGTGCCAGCACCCCCGGGGGACACCGAGAACTGTACGAGCAGTACTTC.

J is TRBJ2-7 and V is TRBV4-1; 8 bases line up with TRBD2. The CDR3 runs to 17 residues. V lost 0 bases and J lost 6; bases outside the gene matches: 13. Germline CDR1 and CDR2: MGHRA and YSYEKL. CDR3 nucleotides: TGCGCCAGCAGCCAAGAGGTCCGAGCGGGAGAACTCTCCGAGCAGTACTTC. It is translated as CASSQEVRAGELSEQYF.

This clone was seen a single time. The rearrangement uses TRBV27 and TRBJ2-1; TRBD2 matches 12 bases. V lost 5 bases to trimming and J lost 7 bases; unmatched junction nucleotides: 9. The CDR3 has 16 amino acids. Germline CDR1 reads MNHEY; CDR2 reads SMNVEV (reference sequence). CDR3 sequence reads: CASSQILAGGPNEQFF. The CDR3 region has the DNA TGTGCCAGCAGTCAGATTCTAGCGGGAGGGCCAAATGAGCAGTTCTTC.

The CDR3 nucleotides read TGTGCCAGCAGCCAAGAAGGAGGGGGGGGGATCAATCAGCCCCAGCATTTT. Its translation is CASSQEGGGGINQPQHF. J is TRBJ1-5 and V is TRBV4-2; maybe TRBD1 (6 bases). The CDR3 spans 17 residues. Germline V gives CDR1 LGHNA, CDR2 YNFKEQ. V lost 0 bases and J lost 3, with 15 bases in between.

The chain combines TRBV27 with TRBJ2-5, with no clear D. This CDR3 spans 14 amino acids. Trimming cost V 4 bases and J 0 bases, with 9 bases left between them. Germline lookup yields CDR1 MNHEY and CDR2 SMNVEV (reference sequence). The CDR3 nucleotides are TGTGCCAGCAGTTGGGCTAGGTACCAAGAGACCCAGTACTTC. This translates into CASSWARYQETQYF.

V and J are TRBV5-6 and TRBJ2-6; no clear D. The V gene's germline CDR1 is SGHDT and CDR2 YYEEEE. The germline V and J ends were trimmed by 3 bases and 0 bases, with 16 bases remaining between them. This CDR3 has 18 residues. This CDR3 reads CASSSPNSRVSGANVLTF. The CDR3 region has the DNA TGTGCCAGCAGCTCCCCTAATTCCCGGGTCTCTGGGGCCAACGTCCTGACTTTC.

To note about this clone: Other nucleotide sequences from this sample produce the same CDR3. Written as DNA, the CDR3 is TGTGCCAGCAGTCCATCTAGCGGGACACTTTCCTACGAGCAGTACTTC. Its protein is CASSPSSGTLSYEQYF. The chain is built from TRBV27 and TRBJ2-7; TRBD2 matches 9 bases. Germline trimming cut 5 bases from V and 1 base from J; bases unmatched to any gene: 9. The length of the CDR3 is 16 residues. Germline CDR1 reads MNHEY; CDR2 reads SMNVEV (reference sequence).

The CDR3 coding sequence is TGTGCCACATCCCGGGACAGGGACCGGTACGAGCAGTACTTC. Its protein is CATSRDRDRYEQYF. The chain has TRBV19 and TRBJ2-7; 9 bases align to TRBD1. The CDR3 is made up of 14 amino acids. Unmatched junction bases numbered 11, after V lost 10 bases and J lost 4 bases. Germline V lookup: CDR1 LNHDA, CDR2 SQIVND (reference sequence).

This clone was picked up one time. V gene TRBV29-1 combines with J gene TRBJ2-7, with TRBD1 matching 8 bases. The J segment lost 2 bases and the V segment lost 6 bases, leaving 9 bases of the junction unmatched. The CDR3 sequence is 14 residues long. From germline, CDR1 is SQVTM and CDR2 ANQGSEA. The CDR3 loop reads CSVLRGPNAYEQYF. The CDR3, as DNA: TGCAGCGTACTCAGGGGGCCAAATGCCTACGAGCAGTACTTC.